This entry lists 10 T cell receptor beta chains sequenced from one sample in a study of spatial heterogeneity in lung cancer. TCRdb independently ran MiXCR on the 5' RACE reads; one entry per CDR3 protein. This repertoire shows about 27,000 distinct CDR3 sequences, approximately 5.9% found once; its top ten account for less than 25%. Time point defined: blood at routine non-recurrence follow-up after resection. The sequenced sample was PBMCs, obtained at follow-up. The receptor source for this set is a female donor with early-stage non-small cell lung cancer.

At least ten counts were recorded for this clonotype. The chain employs TRBV5-4 and TRBJ2-3; no clear D gene. Germline values: CDR1 SGHNT, CDR2 YYREEE (reference sequence). The CDR3 is 12 amino acids. V lost 0 bases to trimming and J lost 2 bases, with 1 base between them. As DNA, the CDR3 is TGTGCCAGCAGCTTGGACACAGATACGCAGTATTTT. Translation gives CASSLDTDTQYF.

This rearrangement joins TRBV4-3 to TRBJ2-5; 12 bases match TRBD2. J was trimmed by 2 bases and V by 0 bases; bases with no gene match: 7. CDR3 length: 18 amino acids. CDR1 and CDR2 (germline): LGHNA, YSLEER. The CDR3 is CASSQDTHTSGGQETQYF. In DNA form, the CDR3 reads TGCGCCAGCAGCCAAGATACCCATACTAGCGGGGGGCAAGAGACCCAGTACTTC.

The gene calls are TRBV11-2 and TRBJ2-1, with D unresolved. From germline, CDR1 is SGHAT and CDR2 FQNNGV. This CDR3 has 13 amino acids. V lost 4 bases and J 5 bases, leaving 9 bases between the germline ends. CDR3 nucleotides: TGTGCCAGCAGCTCCGAACTTCACAATGAGCAGTTCTTC. Amino acid sequence: CASSSELHNEQFF. The full variable domain, in which reference TRBV11-2 and TRBJ2-1 provide the parts outside the CDR3, is EAGVAQSPRYKIIEKRQSVAFWCNPISGHATLYWYQQILGQGPKLLIQFQNNGVVDDSQLPKDRFSAERLKGVDSTLKIQPAKLEDSAVYLCASSSELHNEQFFGPGTRLTVL.

Note on this clonotype: It may be a read error: a sequence one base away is much more abundant. The chain recombines TRBV28 with TRBJ2-4; TRBD2 might be the D (5 bases). The germline gives CDR1 MDHEN, CDR2 SYDVKM. The CDR3 extends over 13 amino acids. The V end lost 5 bases, the J end lost 9 bases, and 14 bases lay between the germline ends. The CDR3 here is CASSPVPGSIQYF. The CDR3 region has the DNA TGTGCCAGCAGTCCCGTCCCGGGAAGCATTCAGTACTTC.

The rearrangement links TRBV27 to TRBJ2-3, with D unresolved. The V gene lost 2 bases and the J gene lost 4 bases, with 7 bases spanning the gap. This CDR3 region has 13 residues. Germline assignment: CDR1 MNHEY and CDR2 SMNVEV (reference sequence). The CDR3, as DNA: TGTGCCAGCAGTTTAGGGCTAGCAGATACGCAGTATTTT. Amino acids: CASSLGLADTQYF.

The sample holds many counts of this clonotype. The V call is TRBV28, the J call TRBJ1-5; possibly TRBD1 for D (5 bases). V gave up 2 bases and J gave up 2 bases, with 7 bases separating them. CDR1 is MDHEN and CDR2 is SYDVKM in the germline V gene. This CDR3 has 14 residues. The DNA for the CDR3 is TGTGCCAGCAGTTTAATGGGGGGCAATCAGCCCCAGCATTTT. The encoded protein is CASSLMGGNQPQHF.

The chain couples TRBV5-6 to TRBJ1-2, with 11 bases aligning to TRBD1. Looked up from germline, CDR1 is SGHDT and CDR2 is YYEEEE. This CDR3 is built from 15 residues. J lost 4 bases, V lost 4 bases, and 6 bases had no gene match. The CDR3 DNA reads as TGTGCCAGCAGCGGACGGGACAGGGGGACCTATGGCTACACCTTC. Protein: CASSGRDRGTYGYTF.

There are a few counts of this clonotype. The chain combines TRBV7-9 with TRBJ2-3, with 10 positions matching TRBD2. CDR1 and CDR2 from the germline V gene are SEHNR and FQNEAQ (reference sequence). J was trimmed by 8 bases and V by 1 base; bases with no gene match: 9. The CDR3 loop spans 16 amino acids. This CDR3 reads CASSLGLAGVYGTQYF. CDR3 in DNA: TGTGCCAGCAGCTTAGGGCTAGCGGGAGTTTACGGTACGCAGTATTTT.

This clonotype was observed at least ten times. This chain connects TRBV13 to TRBJ2-5; a possible D gene is TRBD2 (6 bases). The germline CDR1 and CDR2 sequences are PRHDT and FYEKMQ (reference sequence). Trimming removed 5 bases at V and 4 bases at J, with 14 bases between. The CDR3 totals 14 residues. The CDR3 sequence: CASSHPTSSETQYF. As DNA, the CDR3 is TGTGCCAGCAGCCACCCGACTAGTTCAGAGACCCAGTACTTC.

This clonotype has at least ten counts. The chain employs TRBV7-8 and TRBJ2-1, with 8 bases identical to TRBD2. Per the germline V gene, CDR1 is SGHVS and CDR2 is FQNEAQ. CDR3 size: 14 residues. V lost 2 bases and J lost 4; bases outside the gene matches: 1. The DNA of the CDR3 is TGTGCCAGCAGCTTAAGCGGGAGTTACAATGAGCAGTTCTTC. This gives the protein CASSLSGSYNEQFF.